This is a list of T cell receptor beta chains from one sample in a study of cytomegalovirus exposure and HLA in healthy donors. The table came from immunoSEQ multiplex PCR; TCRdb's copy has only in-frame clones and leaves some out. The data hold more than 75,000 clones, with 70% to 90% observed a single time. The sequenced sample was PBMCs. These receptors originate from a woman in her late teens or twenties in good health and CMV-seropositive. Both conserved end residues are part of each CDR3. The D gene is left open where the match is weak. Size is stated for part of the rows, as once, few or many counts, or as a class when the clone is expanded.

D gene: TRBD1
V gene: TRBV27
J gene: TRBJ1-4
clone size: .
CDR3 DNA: TGTGCCAGCAGTTTATTCTCAGGGGGGAGCCCCCGGAAACTGTTTTTT
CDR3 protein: CASSLFSGGSPRKLFF

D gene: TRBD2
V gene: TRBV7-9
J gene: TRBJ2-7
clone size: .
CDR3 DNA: TGTGCCAGCAGCTTACTAGCGGGGATAACCTACGAGCAGTACTTC
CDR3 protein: CASSLLAGITYEQYF

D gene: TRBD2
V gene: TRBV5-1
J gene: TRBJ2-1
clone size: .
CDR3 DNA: TGCGCCAGCACCAAACTAGCGGGAAGGCACAATGAGCAGTTCTTC
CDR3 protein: CASTKLAGRHNEQFF

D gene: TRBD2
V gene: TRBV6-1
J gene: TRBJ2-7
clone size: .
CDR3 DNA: TGTGCCGGCGCGACTAGCGGAGTCTACGAGCAGTACTTC
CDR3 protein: CAGATSGVYEQYF

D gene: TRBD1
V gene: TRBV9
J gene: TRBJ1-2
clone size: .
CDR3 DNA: TGTGCCAGCAGCGCCGGACAGGGTGTAGACTATGGCTACACCTTC
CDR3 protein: CASSAGQGVDYGYTF

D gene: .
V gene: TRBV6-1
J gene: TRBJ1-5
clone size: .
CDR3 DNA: TGTGCCGGTAACGGTTTAGGCAATCAGCCCCAGCATTTT
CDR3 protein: CAGNGLGNQPQHF

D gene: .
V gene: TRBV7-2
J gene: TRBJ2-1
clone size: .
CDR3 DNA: TGTGCCAGCAGCACTGGGAGAATCACCTACAATGAGCAGTTCTTC
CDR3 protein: CASSTGRITYNEQFF

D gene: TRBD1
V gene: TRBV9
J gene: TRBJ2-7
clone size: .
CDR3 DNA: TGTGCCAGCAGCTACACGGGACAGCCCTACGAGCAGTACTTC
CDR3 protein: CASSYTGQPYEQYF

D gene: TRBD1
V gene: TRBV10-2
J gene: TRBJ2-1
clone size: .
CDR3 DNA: TGCGCCAGTCGACAGGGATGGGCCTACAATGAGCAGTTCTTC
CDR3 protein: CASRQGWAYNEQFF

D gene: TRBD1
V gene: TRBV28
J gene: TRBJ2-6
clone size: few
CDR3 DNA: TGTGCCAGCAGTTCCAACAGGGGTTACGGGGCCAACGTCCTGACTTTC
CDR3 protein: CASSSNRGYGANVLTF

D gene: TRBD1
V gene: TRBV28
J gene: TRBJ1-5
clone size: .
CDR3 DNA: TGTGCCAGCAGTAAATCTCGGACAGGGGCTCAGCCCCAGCATTTT
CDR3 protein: CASSKSRTGAQPQHF

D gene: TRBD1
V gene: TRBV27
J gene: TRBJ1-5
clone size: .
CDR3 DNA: TGTGCCAGCAGTTTCCTCGCACCCGAGGGGGCAGGGAATCAGCCCCAGCATTTT
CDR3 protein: CASSFLAPEGAGNQPQHF

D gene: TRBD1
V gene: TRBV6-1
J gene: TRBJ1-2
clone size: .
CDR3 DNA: TGTGCCAGCAGCTCCGGGACAGGGAAACGGAGCTACACCTTC
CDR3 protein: CASSSGTGKRSYTF

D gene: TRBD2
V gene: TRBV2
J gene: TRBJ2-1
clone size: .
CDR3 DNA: TGTGCCAGTTCCACGGATGGGACTAGCTATCATGAGCAGTTCTTC
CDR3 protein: CASSTDGTSYHEQFF

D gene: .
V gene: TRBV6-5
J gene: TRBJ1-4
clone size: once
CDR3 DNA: TGTGCCAGCAGAACCCGGGGGGGGCGAGATGAAAAACTGTTTTTT
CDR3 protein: CASRTRGGRDEKLFF

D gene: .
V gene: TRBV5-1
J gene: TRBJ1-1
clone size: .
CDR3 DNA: TGCGCCAGCAGCTTGGTACAGGGGAACACTGAAGCTTTCTTT
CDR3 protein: CASSLVQGNTEAFF

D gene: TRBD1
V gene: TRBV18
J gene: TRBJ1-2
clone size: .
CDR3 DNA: TGTGCCAGCTCACCAGACAGGGGGCGCGCTAACTATGGCTACACCTTC
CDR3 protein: CASSPDRGRANYGYTF

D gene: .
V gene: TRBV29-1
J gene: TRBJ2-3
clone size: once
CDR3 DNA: TGCAGCGTTGAGAGGGAGGCGAGAGATACGCAGTATTTT
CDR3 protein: CSVEREARDTQYF

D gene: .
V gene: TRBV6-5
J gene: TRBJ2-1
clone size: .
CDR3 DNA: TGTGCCAGCAGACTAGGACAGCCTCCCTACAATGAGCAGTTCTTC
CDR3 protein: CASRLGQPPYNEQFF

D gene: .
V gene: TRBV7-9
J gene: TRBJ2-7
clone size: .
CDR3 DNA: TGTGCCAGCAGCCCCAGTGTGTTCCGTTACAGCTCCTACGAGCAGTACTTC
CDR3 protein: CASSPSVFRYSSYEQYF

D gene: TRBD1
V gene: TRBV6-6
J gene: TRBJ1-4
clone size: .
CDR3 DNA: TGTGCCAGCAGTTACTCGACAGGGGGCTATGAAAAACTGTTTTTT
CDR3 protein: CASSYSTGGYEKLFF

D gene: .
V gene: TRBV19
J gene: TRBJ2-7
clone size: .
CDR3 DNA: TGTGCCAGTAGTGCCAGGGGCGGCTACGAGCAGTACTTC
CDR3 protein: CASSARGGYEQYF

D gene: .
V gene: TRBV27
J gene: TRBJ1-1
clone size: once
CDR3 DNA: TGTGCCAGCAGTTCGTGGCTGAACACTGAAGCTTTCTTT
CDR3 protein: CASSSWLNTEAFF

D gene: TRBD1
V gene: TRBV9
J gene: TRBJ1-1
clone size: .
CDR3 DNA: TGTGCCAGCAGCCGAGCCCAAACAGGGGGCACTGAAGCTTTCTTT
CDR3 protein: CASSRAQTGGTEAFF

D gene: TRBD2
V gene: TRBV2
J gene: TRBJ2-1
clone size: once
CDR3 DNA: TGTGCCAGCAGCCCGAGACGGCTAGCGGGCGTCAGAAGCTCCTACAATGAGCAGTTCTTC
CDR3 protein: CASSPRRLAGVRSSYNEQFF

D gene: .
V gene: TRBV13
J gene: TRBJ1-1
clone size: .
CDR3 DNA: TGTGCCAGCAGCTATCTTGGAGGGGCTGAAGCTTTCTTT
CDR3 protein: CASSYLGGAEAFF

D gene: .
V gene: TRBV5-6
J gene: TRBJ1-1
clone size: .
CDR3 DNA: TGTGCCAGCAGCTTTTTTACACTGAACACTGAAGCTTTCTTT
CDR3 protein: CASSFFTLNTEAFF

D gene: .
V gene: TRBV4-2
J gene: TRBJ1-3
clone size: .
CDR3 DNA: TGTGCCAGCAGCCCCAGACTTGGGCGGACAGACTCTGGAAACACCATATATTTT
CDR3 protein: CASSPRLGRTDSGNTIYF

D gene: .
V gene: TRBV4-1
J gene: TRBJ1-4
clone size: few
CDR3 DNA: TGCGCCAGCAGCCAGCGAGGGTTGGAAAAACTGTTTTTT
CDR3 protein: CASSQRGLEKLFF

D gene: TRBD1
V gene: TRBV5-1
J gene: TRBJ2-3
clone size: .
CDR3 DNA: TGCGCCAGCAGCCTAGGGACAGGTGGCACATATACGCAGTATTTT
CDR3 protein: CASSLGTGGTYTQYF

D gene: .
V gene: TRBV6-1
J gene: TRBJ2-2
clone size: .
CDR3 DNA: TGTGCCAGCAGTGAAGTCGCTAACTTTGCGGGGGCCGTCGGGGAGCTGTTTTTT
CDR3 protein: CASSEVANFAGAVGELFF

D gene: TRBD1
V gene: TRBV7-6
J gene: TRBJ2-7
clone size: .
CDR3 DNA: TGTGCCAGCAGCTTAGGTGGACAGGGGATGGGGGAGCAGTACTTC
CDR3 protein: CASSLGGQGMGEQYF

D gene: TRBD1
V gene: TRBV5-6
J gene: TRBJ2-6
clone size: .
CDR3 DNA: TGTGCCAGCAGCTTGCGGACAGGGTTCTCTGGGGCCAACGTCCTGACTTTC
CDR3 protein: CASSLRTGFSGANVLTF

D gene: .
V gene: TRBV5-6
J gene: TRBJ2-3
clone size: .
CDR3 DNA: TGTGCCAGCAGCCGGACTTCATCTAGCACAGATACGCAGTATTTT
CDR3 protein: CASSRTSSSTDTQYF

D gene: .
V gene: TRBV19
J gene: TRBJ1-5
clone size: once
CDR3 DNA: TGTGCCAGTAGTATACGGGTCACCCTTAGCAATCAGCCCCAGCATTTT
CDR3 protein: CASSIRVTLSNQPQHF

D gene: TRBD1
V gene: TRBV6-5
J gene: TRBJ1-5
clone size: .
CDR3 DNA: TGTGCCAGCAGCAACGGACAGGGAGGGCAGCCCCAGCATTTT
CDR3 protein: CASSNGQGGQPQHF

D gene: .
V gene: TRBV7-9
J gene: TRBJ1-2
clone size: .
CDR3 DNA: TGTGCCAGCAGTTGGGGAACGGACACCCCTAACTATGGCTACACCTTC
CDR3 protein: CASSWGTDTPNYGYTF

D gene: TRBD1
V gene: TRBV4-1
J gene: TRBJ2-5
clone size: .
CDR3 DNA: TGCGCCAGCAGCCAGAGGACAGGGATCGCAGAGACCCAGTACTTC
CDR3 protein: CASSQRTGIAETQYF

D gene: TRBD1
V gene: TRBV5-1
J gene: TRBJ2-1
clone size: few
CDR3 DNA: TGCGCCAGCAGCCCCAGCACAGGGGGCAATGAGCAGTTCTTC
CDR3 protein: CASSPSTGGNEQFF

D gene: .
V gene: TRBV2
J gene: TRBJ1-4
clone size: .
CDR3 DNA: TGTGCCAGCAGCCCCCAGCGTGAAAAACTGTTTTTT
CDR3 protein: CASSPQREKLFF

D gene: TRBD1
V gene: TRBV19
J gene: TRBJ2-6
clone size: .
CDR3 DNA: TGTGCCAGTAGGCCGGGACAGGCTTACTCTGGGGCCAACGTCCTGACTTTC
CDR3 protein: CASRPGQAYSGANVLTF

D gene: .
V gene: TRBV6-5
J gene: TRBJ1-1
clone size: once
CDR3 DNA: TGTGCCAGCAGTTACTCGTCGACTCGGTACTACACTGAAGCTTTCTTT
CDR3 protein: CASSYSSTRYYTEAFF

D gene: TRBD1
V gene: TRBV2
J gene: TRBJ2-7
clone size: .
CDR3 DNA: TGTGCCAGCAGTGGAAGTCACGACAGGGGGATAGCCTACGAGCAGTACTTC
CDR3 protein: CASSGSHDRGIAYEQYF

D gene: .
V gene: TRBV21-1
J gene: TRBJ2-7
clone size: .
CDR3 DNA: TGTGCCAGCAGCAGTCCCGAAGGAGGTGGGTACGAGCAGTACTTC
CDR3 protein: CASSSPEGGGYEQYF

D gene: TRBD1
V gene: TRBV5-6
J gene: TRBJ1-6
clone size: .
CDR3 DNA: TGTGCCAGCAGCCCAACAGGGGGGAATTCACCCCTCCACTTT
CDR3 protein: CASSPTGGNSPLHF

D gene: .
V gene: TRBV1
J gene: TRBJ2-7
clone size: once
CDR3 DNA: TGCACCAGCAGCCAAGAGGCTGTTACTAGCGGGAGGGCCGACCCCTACGAGCAGTACTTC
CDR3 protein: CTSSQEAVTSGRADPYEQYF

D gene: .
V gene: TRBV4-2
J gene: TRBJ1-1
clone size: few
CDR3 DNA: TGTGCCAGCAGCCCCCGGTCCGGGAGTAACACTGAAGCTTTCTTT
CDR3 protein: CASSPRSGSNTEAFF

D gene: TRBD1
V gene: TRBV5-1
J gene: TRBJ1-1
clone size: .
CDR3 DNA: TGCGCCAGCAGCTTGGGACAGGGGATAAACACTGAAGCTTTCTTT
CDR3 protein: CASSLGQGINTEAFF

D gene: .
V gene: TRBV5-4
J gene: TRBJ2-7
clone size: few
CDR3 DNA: TGTGCCAGCAGCACCGACAGTCATGGGCTCCGGCAGTACTTC
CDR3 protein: CASSTDSHGLRQYF

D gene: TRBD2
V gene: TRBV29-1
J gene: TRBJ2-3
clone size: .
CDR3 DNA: TGCAGCGTGCATAGCGGGAGAGCCACAGATACGCAGTATTTT
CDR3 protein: CSVHSGRATDTQYF

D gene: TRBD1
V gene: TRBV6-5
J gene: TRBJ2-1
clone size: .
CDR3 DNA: TGTGCCAGCAGTTACTGGGACAGGGAAAACAATGAGCAGTTCTTC
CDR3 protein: CASSYWDRENNEQFF

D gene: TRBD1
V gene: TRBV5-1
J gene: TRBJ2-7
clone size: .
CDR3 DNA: TGCGCCAGCAGCCCCCCCAGGGACAGCGCCTACGAGCAGTACTTC
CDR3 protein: CASSPPRDSAYEQYF

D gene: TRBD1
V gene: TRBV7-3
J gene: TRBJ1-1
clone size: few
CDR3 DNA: TGTGCCAGCACCTTGGGGACAGGGGGAAACACTGAAGCTTTCTTT
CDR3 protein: CASTLGTGGNTEAFF

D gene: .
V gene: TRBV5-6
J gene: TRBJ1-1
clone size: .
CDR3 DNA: TGTGCCAGCAGCTTGTGGGGAGCAATGAACACTGAAGCTTTCTTT
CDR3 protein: CASSLWGAMNTEAFF

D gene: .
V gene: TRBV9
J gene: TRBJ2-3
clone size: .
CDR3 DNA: TGTGCCAGCAGCGACCCTTTATCGGGACTCACCACAGATACGCAGTATTTT
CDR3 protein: CASSDPLSGLTTDTQYF

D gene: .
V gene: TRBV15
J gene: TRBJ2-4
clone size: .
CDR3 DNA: TGTGCCACCAGCAGAGCGGGAGCCAAAAACATTCAGTACTTC
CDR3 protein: CATSRAGAKNIQYF

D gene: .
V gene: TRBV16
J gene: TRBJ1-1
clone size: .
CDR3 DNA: TGTGCCAGCAGCCACAGGGAATCTTGGAGTGAAGCTTTCTTT
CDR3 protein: CASSHRESWSEAFF